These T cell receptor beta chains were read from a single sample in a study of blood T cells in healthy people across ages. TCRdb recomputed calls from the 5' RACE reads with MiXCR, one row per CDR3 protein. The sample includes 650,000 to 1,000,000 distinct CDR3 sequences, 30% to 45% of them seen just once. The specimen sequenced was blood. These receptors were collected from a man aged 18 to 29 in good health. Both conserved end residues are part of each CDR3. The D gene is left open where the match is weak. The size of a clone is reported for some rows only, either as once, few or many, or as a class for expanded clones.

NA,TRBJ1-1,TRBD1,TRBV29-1,TGCAGCGTTTTACAGGGGAAAGGTGAAGCTTTCTTT,CSVLQGKGEAFF
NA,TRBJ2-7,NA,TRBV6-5,TGTGCCAGCAGGCCCGCGGTGGGTGGGTCCTACGAGCAGTACTTC,CASRPAVGGSYEQYF
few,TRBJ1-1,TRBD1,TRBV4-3,TGCGCCAGCAGCACCCGACAGGGGCGGGTTGAAGCTTTCTTT,CASSTRQGRVEAFF
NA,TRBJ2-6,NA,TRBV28,TGTGCCAGCAGTCCCCGTCTGGGTTTAGGAGGGGCCAACGTCCTGACTTTC,CASSPRLGLGGANVLTF
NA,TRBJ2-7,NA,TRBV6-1,TGTGCCACCGGAGTAGCGCTTACTAGCTCCTACGAGCAGTACTTC,CATGVALTSSYEQYF
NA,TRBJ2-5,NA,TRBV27,TGTGCCAGCAGTAAGAACAGAAAACAAGAGACCCAGTACTTC,CASSKNRKQETQYF
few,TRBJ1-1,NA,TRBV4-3,TGCGCCAGCAGCCAAGTATTAGGCGAGAACACTGAAGCTTTCTTT,CASSQVLGENTEAFF
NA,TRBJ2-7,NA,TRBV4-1,TGCGCCAGCAGCCCGCAGGGAAATGAGCAGTACTTC,CASSPQGNEQYF
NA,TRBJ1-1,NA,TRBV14,TGTGCCAGCAGCCAAGAGGGCAGGGGATCGGTCACTGAAGCTTTCTTT,CASSQEGRGSVTEAFF
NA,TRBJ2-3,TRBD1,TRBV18,TGTGCCAGCTCAACGACAGGGGGCAAAGATACGCAGTATTTT,CASSTTGGKDTQYF
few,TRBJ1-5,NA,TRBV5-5,TGTGCCAGCAGCTTGGTCAGTAGCAATCAGCCCCAGCATTTT,CASSLVSSNQPQHF
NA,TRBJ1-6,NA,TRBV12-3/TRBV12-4,TGTGCCAGCAGTCCCCAAGGGGCCTATAATGCACCCCTCCACTTT,CASSPQGAYNAPLHF
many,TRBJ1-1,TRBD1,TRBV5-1,TGCGCCAGCAGCTACAGACAGGGGGACGAGGACACTGAAGCTTTCTTT,CASSYRQGDEDTEAFF
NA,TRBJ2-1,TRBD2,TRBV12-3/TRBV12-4,TGTGCCAGCAGAAAGACTAGCGCAGGGTACAATGAGCAGTTCTTC,CASRKTSAGYNEQFF
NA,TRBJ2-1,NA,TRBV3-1,TGTGCCAGCAGCCAAGGGGCGGGTAAGGCTGGGACGAATGAGCAGTTCTTC,CASSQGAGKAGTNEQFF
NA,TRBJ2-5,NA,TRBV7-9,TGTGCCAGCAACGGACATTTCCAAGAGACCCAGTACTTC,CASNGHFQETQYF
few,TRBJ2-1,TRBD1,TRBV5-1,TGCGCCAGCAGCGCCCGTGGGGACAGGCTCTACAATGAGCAGTTCTTC,CASSARGDRLYNEQFF
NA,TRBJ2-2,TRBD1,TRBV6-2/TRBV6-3,TGTGCCTGCAGTTACGCTAGGACAGGGATCTTCGGGGAGCTGTTTTTT,CACSYARTGIFGELFF
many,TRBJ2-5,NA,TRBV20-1,TGCAGTGCTATCGCGCGGTCCGAGACCCAGTACTTC,CSAIARSETQYF
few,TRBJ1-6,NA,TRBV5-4,TGTGCAGTCTCTCACGGGTATAATTCACCCCTCCACTTT,CAVSHGYNSPLHF
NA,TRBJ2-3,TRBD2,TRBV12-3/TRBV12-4,TGTGCCAGCAGACCCGGGGGGGGCCGACAAGATACGCAGTATTTT,CASRPGGGRQDTQYF
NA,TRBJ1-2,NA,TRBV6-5,TGTGCCAGCAGTTGCGGAGCCGGTCCTTATGACTACACCTTC,CASSCGAGPYDYTF
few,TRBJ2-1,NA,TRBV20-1,TGCAGTGCTGGCAGGGGAAATGAGCAGTTCTTC,CSAGRGNEQFF
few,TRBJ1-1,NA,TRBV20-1,TGCAGTGCCCCGGGGCCCTCCGGGGAAAAGGAAGCTTTCTTT,CSAPGPSGEKEAFF
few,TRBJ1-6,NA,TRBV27,TGTGCCAGCAGTTTATCGCGGGGGAGCTCCTATAATTCACCCCTCCACTTT,CASSLSRGSSYNSPLHF